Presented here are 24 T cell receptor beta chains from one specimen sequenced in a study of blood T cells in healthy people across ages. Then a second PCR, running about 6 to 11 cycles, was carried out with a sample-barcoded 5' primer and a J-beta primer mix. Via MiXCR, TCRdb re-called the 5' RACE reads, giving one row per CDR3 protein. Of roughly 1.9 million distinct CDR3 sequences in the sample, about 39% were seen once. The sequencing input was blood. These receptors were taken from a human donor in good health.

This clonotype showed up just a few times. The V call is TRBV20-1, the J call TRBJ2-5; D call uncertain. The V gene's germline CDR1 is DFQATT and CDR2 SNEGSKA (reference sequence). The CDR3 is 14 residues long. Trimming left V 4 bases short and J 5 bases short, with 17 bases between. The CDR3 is CSAINLGYSETQYF. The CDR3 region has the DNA TGCAGTGCTATAAATCTGGGGTATAGCGAGACCCAGTACTTC.

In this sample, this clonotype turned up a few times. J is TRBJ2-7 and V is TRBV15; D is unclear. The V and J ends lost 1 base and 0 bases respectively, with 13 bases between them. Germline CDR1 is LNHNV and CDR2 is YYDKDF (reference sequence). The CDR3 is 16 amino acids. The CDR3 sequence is CATSRGYRTDSYEQYF. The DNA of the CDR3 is TGTGCCACCAGCAGAGGGTACCGGACCGACTCCTACGAGCAGTACTTC.

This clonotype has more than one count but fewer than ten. The CDR3 here is CSARDPGQGAEQYF. The CDR3 region has the DNA TGCAGTGCTAGAGATCCCGGACAGGGTGCCGAGCAGTACTTC. This chain links TRBV20-1 with TRBJ2-7, with 8 positions matching TRBD1. Germline trimming cut 0 bases from V and 6 bases from J; bases unmatched to any gene: 7. CDR1 and CDR2 from the germline V gene are DFQATT and SNEGSKA (reference sequence). This CDR3 has 14 residues.

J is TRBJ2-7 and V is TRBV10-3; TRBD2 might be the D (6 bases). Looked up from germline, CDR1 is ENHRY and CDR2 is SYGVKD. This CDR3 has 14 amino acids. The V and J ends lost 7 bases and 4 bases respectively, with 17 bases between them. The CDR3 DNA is TGTGCCATCAAAACTGGTCCCAGCGGGTACGAGCAGTACTTC. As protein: CAIKTGPSGYEQYF.

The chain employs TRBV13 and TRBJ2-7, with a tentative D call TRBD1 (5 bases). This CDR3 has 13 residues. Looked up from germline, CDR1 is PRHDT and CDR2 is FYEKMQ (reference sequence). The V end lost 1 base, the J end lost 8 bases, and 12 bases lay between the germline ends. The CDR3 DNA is TGTGCCAGCAGCTTAGTACAGGCCAAAAAGCAGTACTTC. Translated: CASSLVQAKKQYF.

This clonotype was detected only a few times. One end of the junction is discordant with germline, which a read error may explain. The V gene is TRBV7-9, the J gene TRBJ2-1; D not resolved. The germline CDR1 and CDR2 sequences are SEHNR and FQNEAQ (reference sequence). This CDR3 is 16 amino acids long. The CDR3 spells CASGLSRVNVYNEQFF. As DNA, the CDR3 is TGTGCCAGCGGCTTATCCCGGGTAAACGTGTACAATGAGCAGTTCTTC.

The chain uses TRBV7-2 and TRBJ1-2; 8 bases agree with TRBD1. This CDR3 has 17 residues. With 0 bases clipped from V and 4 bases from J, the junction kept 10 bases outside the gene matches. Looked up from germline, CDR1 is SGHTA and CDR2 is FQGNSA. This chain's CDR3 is CASSLAGRTGQVYGYTF. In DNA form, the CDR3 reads TGTGCCAGCAGCTTAGCGGGAAGGACAGGGCAAGTCTATGGCTACACCTTC.

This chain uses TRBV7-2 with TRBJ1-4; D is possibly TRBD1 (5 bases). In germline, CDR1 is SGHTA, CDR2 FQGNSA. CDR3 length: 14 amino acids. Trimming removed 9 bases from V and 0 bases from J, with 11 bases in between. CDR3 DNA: TGTGCCAGTCAGGGTTGGGCAACTAATGAAAAACTGTTTTTT. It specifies CASQGWATNEKLFF. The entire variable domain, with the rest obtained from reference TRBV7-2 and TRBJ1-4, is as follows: GAGVSQSPSNKVTEKGKDVELRCDPISGHTALYWYRQSLGQGLEFLIYFQGNSAPDKSGLPSDRFSAERTGGSVSTLTIQRTQQEDSAVYLCASQGWATNEKLFFGSGTQLSVL.

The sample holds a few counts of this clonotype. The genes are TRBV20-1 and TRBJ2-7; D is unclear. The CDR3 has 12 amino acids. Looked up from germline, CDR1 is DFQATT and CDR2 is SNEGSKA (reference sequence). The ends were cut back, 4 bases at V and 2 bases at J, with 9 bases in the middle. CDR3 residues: CSANVITYEQYF. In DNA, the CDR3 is TGCAGTGCTAATGTAATTACCTACGAGCAGTACTTC.

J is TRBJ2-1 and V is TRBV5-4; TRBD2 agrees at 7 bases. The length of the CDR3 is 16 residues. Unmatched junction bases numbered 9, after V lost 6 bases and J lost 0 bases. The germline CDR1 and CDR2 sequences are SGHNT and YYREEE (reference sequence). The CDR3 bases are TGTGCCAGCACCTCTGGGGGGGGGGACTCCTACAATGAGCAGTTCTTC. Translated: CASTSGGGDSYNEQFF.

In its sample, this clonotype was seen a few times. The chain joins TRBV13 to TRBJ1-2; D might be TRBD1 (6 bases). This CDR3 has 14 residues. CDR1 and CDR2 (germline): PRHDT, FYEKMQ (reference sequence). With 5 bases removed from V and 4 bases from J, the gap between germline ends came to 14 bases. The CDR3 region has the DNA TGTGCCAGCAGCGCCCGGACAGAGCCCTATGGCTACACCTTC. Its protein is CASSARTEPYGYTF.

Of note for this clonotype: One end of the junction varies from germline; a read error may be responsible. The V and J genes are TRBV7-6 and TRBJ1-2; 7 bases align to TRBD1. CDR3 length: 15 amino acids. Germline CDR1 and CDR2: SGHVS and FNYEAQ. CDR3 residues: CASSQGGGRDYGHTF. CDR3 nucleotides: TGTGCCAGCAGCCAGGGGGGAGGCAGGGATTATGGCCACACCTTC. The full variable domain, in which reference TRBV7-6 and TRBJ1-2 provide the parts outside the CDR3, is GAGVSQSPRYKVTKRGQDVALRCDPISGHVSLYWYRQALGQGPEFLTYFNYEAQQDKSGLPNDRFSAERPEGSISTLTIQRTEQRDSAMYRCASSQGGGRDYGHTFGSGTRLTVV.

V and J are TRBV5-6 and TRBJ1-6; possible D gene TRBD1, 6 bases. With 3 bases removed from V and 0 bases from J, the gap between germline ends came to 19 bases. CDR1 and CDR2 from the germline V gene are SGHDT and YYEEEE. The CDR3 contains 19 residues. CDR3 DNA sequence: TGTGCCAGCAGCTCCCTCCTACAGGGATATTACTCCTATAATTCACCCCTCCACTTT. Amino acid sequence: CASSSLLQGYYSYNSPLHF. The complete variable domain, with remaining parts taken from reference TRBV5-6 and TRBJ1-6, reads DAGVTQSPTHLIKTRGQQVTLRCSPKSGHDTVSWYQQALGQGPQFIFQYYEEEERQRGNFPDRFSGHQFPNYSSELNVNALLLGDSALYLCASSSLLQGYYSYNSPLHFGNGTRLTVT.

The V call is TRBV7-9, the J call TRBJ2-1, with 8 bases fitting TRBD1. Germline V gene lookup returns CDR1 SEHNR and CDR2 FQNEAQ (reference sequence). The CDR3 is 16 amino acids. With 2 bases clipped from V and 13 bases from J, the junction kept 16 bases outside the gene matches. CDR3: CASSLRAGGAGETQFF. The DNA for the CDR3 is TGTGCCAGCAGCTTAAGGGCAGGGGGCGCCGGGGAGACCCAGTTCTTC.

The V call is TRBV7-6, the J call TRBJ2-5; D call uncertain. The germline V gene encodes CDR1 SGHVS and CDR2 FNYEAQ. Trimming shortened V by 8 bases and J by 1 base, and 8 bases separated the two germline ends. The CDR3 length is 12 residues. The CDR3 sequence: CASAAFQETQYF. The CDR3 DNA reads TGTGCCAGCGCGGCGTTCCAAGAGACCCAGTACTTC.

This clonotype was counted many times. DNA of the CDR3: TGTGCCACACCCCCGGGGGTACTTAGGAGCTCCTACGAGCAGTACTTC. This translates into CATPPGVLRSSYEQYF. The chain joins TRBV6-5 to TRBJ2-7, with a tentative D call TRBD2 (6 bases). This CDR3 is 16 amino acids long. The V gene's germline CDR1 is MNHEY and CDR2 SVGAGI. Trimming pared 10 bases from V and 0 bases from J, leaving 22 bases between.

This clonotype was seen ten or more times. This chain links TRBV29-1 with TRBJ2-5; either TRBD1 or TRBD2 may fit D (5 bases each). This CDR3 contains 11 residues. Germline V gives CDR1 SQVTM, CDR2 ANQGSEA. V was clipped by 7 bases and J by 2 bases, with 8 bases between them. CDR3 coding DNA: TGCAGCGCGGGGCCTCAAGAGACCCAGTACTTC. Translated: CSAGPQETQYF.

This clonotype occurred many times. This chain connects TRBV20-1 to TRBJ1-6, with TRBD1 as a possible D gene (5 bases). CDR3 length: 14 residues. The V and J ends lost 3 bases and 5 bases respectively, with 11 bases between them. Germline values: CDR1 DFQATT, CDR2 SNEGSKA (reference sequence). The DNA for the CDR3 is TGCAGTGCTAGTTATCTGGGGGATAATTCACCCCTCCACTTT. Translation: CSASYLGDNSPLHF.

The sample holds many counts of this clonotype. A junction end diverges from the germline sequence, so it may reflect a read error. CDR3 DNA: TGCGCCAGCAGCCTCACCCGGGGTGACTATGGCTACACCTTC. Its protein product is CASSLTRGDYGYTF. V and J are TRBV5-8 and TRBJ1-2; D is uncertain. CDR1 SGHTS and CDR2 YDEGEE come from the germline V gene. The CDR3 sequence is 14 residues long.

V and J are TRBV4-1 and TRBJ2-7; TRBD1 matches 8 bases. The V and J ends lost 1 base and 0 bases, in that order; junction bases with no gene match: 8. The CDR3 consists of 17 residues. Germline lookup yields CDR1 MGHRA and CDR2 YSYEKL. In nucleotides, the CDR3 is TGCGCCAGCAGCCAAGGTATAGGACAGGGTGGCTCCTACGAGCAGTACTTC. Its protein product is CASSQGIGQGGSYEQYF.

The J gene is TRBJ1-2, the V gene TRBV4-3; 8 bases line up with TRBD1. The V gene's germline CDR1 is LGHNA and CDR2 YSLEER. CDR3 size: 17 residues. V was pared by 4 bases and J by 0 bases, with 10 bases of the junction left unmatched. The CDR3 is CASSRDLGQGANYGYTF. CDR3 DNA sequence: TGCGCCAGCAGCCGAGATCTAGGACAGGGAGCTAACTATGGCTACACCTTC.

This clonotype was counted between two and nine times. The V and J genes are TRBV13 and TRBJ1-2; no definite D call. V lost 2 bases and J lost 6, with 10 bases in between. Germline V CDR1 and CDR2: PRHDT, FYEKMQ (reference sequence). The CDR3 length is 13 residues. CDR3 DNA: TGTGCCAGCAGCTTATTAGAGTCTGATGGCTACACCTTC. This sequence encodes CASSLLESDGYTF.

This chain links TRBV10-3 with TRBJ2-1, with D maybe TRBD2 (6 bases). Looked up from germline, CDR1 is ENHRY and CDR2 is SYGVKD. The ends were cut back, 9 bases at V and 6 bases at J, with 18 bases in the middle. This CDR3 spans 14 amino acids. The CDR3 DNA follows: TGTGCCATTTCTACTGGCGGGGTCTCCAATGAGCAGTTCTTC. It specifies CAISTGGVSNEQFF.

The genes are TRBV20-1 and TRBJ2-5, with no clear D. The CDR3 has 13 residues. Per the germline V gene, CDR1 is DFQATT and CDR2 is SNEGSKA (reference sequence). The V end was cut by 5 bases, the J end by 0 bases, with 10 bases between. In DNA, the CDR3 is TGCAGTGCTTCCGGACGGAACCAAGAGACCCAGTACTTC. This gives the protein CSASGRNQETQYF.